This T cell receptor beta chain was recovered during a study of blood T cell repertoires in COVID-19. Data came from immunoSEQ multiplex PCR; TCRdb stores just in-frame clones and leaves some out. The sample holds 200,000 to 250,000 clones; 88% are singletons and the top ten take around 3.6%. Trimming took off 6 bases at V and 2 bases at J, with 14 bases between the two ends. Germline CDR1 MNHEY, CDR2 SVGAGI. The CDR3 has 15 amino acids. Within 2 weeks of study entry, exposed participants had contacted a PCR-confirmed or clinician-diagnosed COVID-19 case. This sequence was found in a woman aged 25 to 39 who had been exposed to COVID-19. The chain couples TRBV6-5 to TRBJ1-5; tentatively, D is TRBD1 (6 bases). The specimen was PBMCs or T cells enriched from blood (not recorded which). The CDR3 region is CASSLGDICNQPQHF. CDR3 in DNA: TGTGCCAGCAGCCTAGGGGACATCTGCAATCAGCCCCAGCATTTT.